Here is one T cell receptor (beta chain) with its context. The data are from a study of coeliac disease. Study-wide background: Disease groups: newly diagnosed active, refractory type I, gluten-free-diet controlled.

The CDR3 totals 14 residues. CDR1 is SGHRS and CDR2 is YFSETQ in the germline V gene. The junction had 1 base not matched to a gene; V was cut back by 2 bases and J by 2 bases. Sequencing used immunoSEQ multiplex PCR; TCRdb keeps in-frame clones, though not all of them. The sample yields around 9,000 clones, 67% seen once. The sample was lamina propria lymphocytes from the gut. The clonotype comes from a woman aged 55-69 years with celiac disease. This sequence joins TRBV5-1 and TRBJ2-7; TRBD2 matches 10 bases. The CDR3 loop is CASSFTSGAYEQYF. As DNA, the CDR3 is TGCGCCAGCAGCTTCACTAGCGGGGCCTACGAGCAGTACTTC.